This T cell receptor (beta chain) came from a study of early T cells in non-severe SARS-CoV-2 infection. Individual cDNA molecules carried attached unique molecular identifiers. Each CDR3 protein is one row after TCRdb ran MiXCR on the 5' RACE reads. The sample lists 30,000 to 40,000 distinct CDR3 sequences, around 4.6% occurring once. There are 13 residues in the CDR3. Germline CDR1 SNHLY, CDR2 FYNNEI. J lost 6 bases, V lost 7 bases, and 6 bases had no gene match. This clonotype was seen many times. The sample consisted of whole blood. The receptor's source is an adult who was a healthcare worker with PCR-confirmed SARS-CoV-2 infection or an uninfected control (not recorded which). The chain joins TRBV2 to TRBJ1-1; 9 bases align to TRBD1. The CDR3 DNA reads as TGTGCCAGCAACCGGGACAGGGACCCTGAAGCTTTCTTT. Residues: CASNRDRDPEAFF.